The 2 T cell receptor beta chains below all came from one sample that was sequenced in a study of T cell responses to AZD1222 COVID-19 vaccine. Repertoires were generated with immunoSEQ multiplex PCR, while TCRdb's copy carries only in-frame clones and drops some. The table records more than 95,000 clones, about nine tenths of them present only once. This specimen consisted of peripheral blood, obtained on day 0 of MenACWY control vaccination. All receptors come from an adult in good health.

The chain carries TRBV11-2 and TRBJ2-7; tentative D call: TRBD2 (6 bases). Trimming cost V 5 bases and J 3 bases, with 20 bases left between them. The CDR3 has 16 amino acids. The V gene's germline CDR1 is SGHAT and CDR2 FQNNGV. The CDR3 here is CASSTPRDWIGYEQYF. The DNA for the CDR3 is TGTGCCAGCAGCACCCCCCGGGACTGGATTGGCTACGAGCAGTACTTC.

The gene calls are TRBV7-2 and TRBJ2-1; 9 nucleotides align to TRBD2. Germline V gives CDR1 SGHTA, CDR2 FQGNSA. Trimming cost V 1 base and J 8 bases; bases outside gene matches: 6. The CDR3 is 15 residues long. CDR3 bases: TGTGCCAGCAGCTTAGAAGTCCTAGCGGGACATGAGCAGTTCTTC. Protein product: CASSLEVLAGHEQFF.